A single sample is the source of the 22 T cell receptor beta chains below, sequenced in a study of T-cell memory formation after mild COVID-19. TCRdb recomputed calls from the 5' RACE reads with MiXCR, one row per CDR3 protein. The sample has some 190,000 distinct CDR3 sequences; roughly 17% are singletons. Sequencing was carried out using PBMCs or a T cell subset sorted from them (not recorded which). These receptors were taken from an adult woman who had mild COVID-19 (a few samples of this study predate the infection). Cell type and time point are not known.

This clonotype was picked up many times. The chain carries TRBV7-8 and TRBJ1-2, with D possibly TRBD1 on 6 matching bases. This CDR3 contains 16 residues. Germline V CDR1 and CDR2: SGHVS, FQNEAQ. V was pared by 8 bases and J by 7 bases, with 26 bases between. The CDR3 is CASRPGLTWGASGYTF. In DNA, the CDR3 is TGTGCCAGCCGTCCGGGACTAACTTGGGGGGCAAGTGGCTACACCTTC.

This clonotype appeared a few times. The chain combines TRBV4-1 with TRBJ1-1; no clear D. CDR1 is MGHRA and CDR2 is YSYEKL in the germline V gene. The CDR3 spans 15 residues. With 3 bases removed from V and 1 base from J, the gap between germline ends came to 12 bases. As DNA, the CDR3 is TGCGCCAGCAGCCACTACCCAGTAACGAACACTGAAGCTTTCTTT. Translating it yields CASSHYPVTNTEAFF.

J is TRBJ2-1 and V is TRBV4-3; D call uncertain. CDR3 length: 16 residues. With 0 bases removed from V and 0 bases from J, the gap between germline ends came to 9 bases. Germline CDR1 is LGHNA and CDR2 is YSLEER. Here the CDR3 DNA reads TGCGCCAGCAGCCAAGAGTGGCGAACCTCCTACAATGAGCAGTTCTTC. This encodes CASSQEWRTSYNEQFF.

This clonotype was found a few times. The chain employs TRBV5-1 and TRBJ2-3, with 8 nucleotides matching TRBD2. Losses at the gene ends were 3 bases for V and 1 base for J; bases not matched to a gene: 10. Germline V lookup: CDR1 SGHRS, CDR2 YFSETQ. CDR3 length equals 17 residues. The CDR3 region is CASSSHPAGDGTDTQYF. CDR3 nucleotide sequence: TGCGCCAGCAGCTCGCATCCAGCGGGGGACGGCACAGATACGCAGTATTTT.

This clonotype has a handful of counts. The rearrangement links TRBV18 to TRBJ2-7, with TRBD2 as a possible D gene (5 bases). CDR1 KGHSH and CDR2 LQKENI come from the germline V gene. The V end lost 5 bases, the J end lost 4 bases, and 12 bases lay between the germline ends. CDR3 length: 13 amino acids. CDR3 loop: CASSERRLYEQYF. For the CDR3, the DNA is TGTGCCAGCTCAGAGCGGCGCTTATACGAGCAGTACTTC.

This clonotype was seen only a few times. V gene TRBV19 combines with J gene TRBJ1-5, with TRBD1 identical over 8 bases. The germline V gene encodes CDR1 LNHDA and CDR2 SQIVND (reference sequence). This CDR3 spans 13 amino acids. V gave up 10 bases and J gave up 2 bases; unmatched junction bases: 4. The CDR3 sequence: CATSGQGNQPQHF. CDR3 nucleotides: TGTGCCACGTCGGGACAGGGCAATCAGCCCCAGCATTTT.

This clonotype came up a few times. The chain combines TRBV7-9 with TRBJ1-1, with unresolved D. Trimming cost V 7 bases and J 1 base, with 13 bases left between them. In germline, CDR1 is SEHNR, CDR2 FQNEAQ (reference sequence). The CDR3 runs 14 residues. The CDR3, as DNA: TGTGCCAGCACCTCTCTGGGGTGGAACACTGAAGCTTTCTTT. This gives the protein CASTSLGWNTEAFF.

This clonotype has just a few counts. The chain recombines TRBV20-1 with TRBJ2-7; 9 bases fit TRBD2. The length of the CDR3 is 14 residues. Germline CDR1 reads DFQATT; CDR2 reads SNEGSKA (reference sequence). The J segment lost 1 base and the V segment lost 6 bases, leaving 7 bases of the junction unmatched. The chain's CDR3 is CSAGAGGLSYEQYF. CDR3 DNA: TGCAGTGCGGGAGCGGGAGGCTTGTCCTACGAGCAGTACTTC.

The rearrangement uses TRBV24-1 and TRBJ2-1, with D unclear. Trimming removed 0 bases from V and 0 bases from J, with 11 bases in between. CDR1 and CDR2 from the germline V gene are KGHDR and SFDVKD. This CDR3 comprises 17 residues. CDR3 sequence: CATSDLPGSVSYNEQFF. The CDR3 region has the DNA TGTGCCACCAGTGATTTGCCTGGTTCCGTCTCCTACAATGAGCAGTTCTTC.

The rearrangement links TRBV20-1 to TRBJ2-2; D unresolved. Germline V gene sequence: CDR1 DFQATT, CDR2 SNEGSKA (reference sequence). V dropped 0 bases and J dropped 2 bases, with 4 bases sitting between them. This CDR3 has 13 residues. The chain's CDR3 is CSAREGNTGELFF. CDR3 nucleotides: TGCAGTGCTAGAGAGGGTAACACCGGGGAGCTGTTTTTT.

The chain carries TRBV9 and TRBJ2-1; D ambiguous. Germline CDR1 and CDR2: SGDLS and YYNGEE. V was pared by 4 bases and J by 7 bases, with 9 bases between. The CDR3 is 12 amino acids. CDR3 nucleotides: TGTGCCAGCAGCCCAATTGGAAATGAGCAGTTCTTC. This translates into CASSPIGNEQFF.

The chain recombines TRBV4-1 with TRBJ2-5; TRBD2 might be the D (6 bases). The germline CDR1 and CDR2 sequences are MGHRA and YSYEKL. CDR3 length equals 15 residues. The V gene lost 4 bases and the J gene lost 5 bases, with 17 bases spanning the gap. CDR3 sequence reads: CASSLMGGRGETQYF. CDR3 DNA sequence: TGCGCCAGCAGCCTGATGGGGGGTCGAGGGGAGACCCAGTACTTC.

V gene TRBV19 combines with J gene TRBJ1-2; D uncertain. CDR3 size: 12 residues. V was cut by 3 bases and J by 3 bases, with 5 bases left in between. CDR1 is LNHDA and CDR2 is SQIVND in the germline V gene (reference sequence). The CDR3 sequence: CASSMMDYGYTF. The CDR3, as DNA: TGTGCCAGTAGTATGATGGACTATGGCTACACCTTC.

This chain connects TRBV24-1 to TRBJ2-5; TRBD2 might be the D (6 bases). The CDR3 length is 16 residues. The germline CDR1 and CDR2 sequences are KGHDR and SFDVKD. Trimming took 5 bases from V and 0 from J, leaving 15 bases between them. The CDR3 coding sequence is TGTGCCACCAGTGTTTTATACGGGGGAGACCAAGAGACCCAGTACTTC. Its translation is CATSVLYGGDQETQYF.

This clonotype was picked up a small number of times. J is TRBJ2-2 and V is TRBV5-1; tentatively, D is TRBD2 (6 bases). V was shortened by 4 bases and J by 3 bases, with 16 bases between the two germline ends. CDR1 SGHRS and CDR2 YFSETQ come from the germline V gene. This CDR3 spans 16 amino acids. The CDR3 protein is CASSEGLLEDTGELFF. Written as DNA, the CDR3 is TGCGCCAGCAGCGAGGGACTGCTTGAGGACACCGGGGAGCTGTTTTTT.

This chain joins TRBV11-3 and TRBJ2-3; no reliable D call. The ends were cut back, 10 bases at V and 1 base at J, with 9 bases in the middle. The CDR3 is 12 amino acids. Germline V CDR1 and CDR2: SGHNT, YENEEA. In nucleotides, the CDR3 is TGTGCCACAAACTTACGCACAGATACGCAGTATTTT. The encoded protein is CATNLRTDTQYF.

This chain connects TRBV12-3 or TRBV12-4 to TRBJ1-3; D may be TRBD1 (6 bases). V lost 6 bases and J 8 bases, leaving 20 bases between the germline ends. This CDR3 has 15 residues. This chain's CDR3 is CASSLNPGQSDTIYF. The CDR3 DNA sequence: TGTGCCAGCAGCCTAAACCCGGGACAATCGGACACCATATATTTT.

This clonotype was observed a handful of times. The V call is TRBV28, the J call TRBJ2-1; tentative D call: TRBD2 (6 bases). With 2 bases removed from V and 8 bases from J, the gap between germline ends came to 13 bases. The CDR3 sequence is 14 residues long. The germline gives CDR1 MDHEN, CDR2 SYDVKM. CDR3 region: CASSLPRGADEQFF. In nucleotides, the CDR3 is TGTGCCAGCAGTTTACCCCGCGGGGCGGATGAGCAGTTCTTC.

This clonotype has more than one count but fewer than ten. This chain connects TRBV24-1 to TRBJ2-3, with a weak D call TRBD2 (6 bases). The CDR3 runs to 12 residues. The V end lost 0 bases, the J end lost 9 bases, and 6 bases lay between the germline ends. From germline, CDR1 is KGHDR and CDR2 SFDVKD. The CDR3 nucleotides read TGTGCCACCAGTGATTTGCGGGGGACGCAGTATTTT. Encoded protein: CATSDLRGTQYF.

This sequence joins TRBV12-3 or TRBV12-4 and TRBJ2-5; perhaps TRBD2 as D (6 bases). V shed 5 bases and J shed 4 bases, with 11 bases lying between them. The CDR3 runs 13 residues. The DNA for the CDR3 is TGTGCCAGCAGTGCCGGGACTCTAGAGACCCAGTACTTC. Amino acids: CASSAGTLETQYF.

This clonotype occurred many times. The rearrangement links TRBV5-1 to TRBJ2-7; D unclear. The CDR3 length is 14 residues. CDR1 and CDR2 from the germline V gene are SGHRS and YFSETQ. Trimming pared 1 base from V and 4 bases from J, leaving 12 bases between. CDR3 nucleotide sequence: TGCGCCAGCAGCTTGACGCTCACCCCATACGAGCAGTACTTC. Translation gives CASSLTLTPYEQYF.

V gene TRBV6-5 combines with J gene TRBJ2-1, with 14 bases lining up with TRBD2. V dropped 5 bases and J dropped 7; count of bases not matched to a gene: 10. CDR1 and CDR2 from the germline V gene are MNHEY and SVGAGI. CDR3 length: 17 residues. CDR3: CASSRTAGTSGSNEQFF. CDR3 nucleotide sequence: TGTGCCAGCAGTCGAACAGCCGGGACTAGCGGGAGTAATGAGCAGTTCTTC.